These 15 T cell receptor beta chains were sequenced from one sample in a study of graft-versus-host responses after intestinal transplantation. Their cognate antigens are unknown. Measured with immunoSEQ multiplex PCR; TCRdb has only the in-frame clones, and not every one. The sample shows 110,000 to 150,000 clones, about nine tenths of them seen only once. This material consisted of unstimulated CD4+ T cells sorted from spleen or lymph node cells, taken before intestinal transplant. These receptors were taken from a human donor who received an intestinal transplant.

In DNA, the CDR3 is TGTGCCTGGAGTCGCTACCCTGACAACACTGAAGCTTTCTTT. Protein sequence: CAWSRYPDNTEAFF. The chain combines TRBV30 with TRBJ1-1; D ambiguous. This CDR3 spans 14 amino acids. Germline CDR1 and CDR2: GTSNPN and SVGIG (reference sequence). V was pared by 2 bases and J by 2 bases, with 12 bases between.

The V gene is TRBV18, the J gene TRBJ2-3; 7 bases align to TRBD1. Germline V gene data show CDR1 as KGHSH and CDR2 as LQKENI. The CDR3 is 14 amino acids. After removal of 6 bases from V and 5 bases from J, the junction contained 8 bases not matched to a gene. The CDR3 DNA reads TGTGCCAGCTCCCACGACAGGGCGGGAGATACGCAGTATTTT. Protein sequence: CASSHDRAGDTQYF.

The chain links TRBV27 to TRBJ1-2, with TRBD1 as a possible D gene (5 bases). V dropped 5 bases and J dropped 6 bases, with 7 bases sitting between them. CDR1 is MNHEY and CDR2 is SMNVEV in the germline V gene (reference sequence). The CDR3 has 11 residues. CDR3 sequence: CASSGGNGYTF. The DNA for the CDR3 is TGTGCCAGCAGTGGGGGGAATGGCTACACCTTC.

The genes are TRBV5-1 and TRBJ1-4; TRBD1 matches 7 bases. CDR1 SGHRS and CDR2 YFSETQ come from the germline V gene. The trim removed 3 bases at V and 4 bases at J, leaving 6 bases unmatched. The CDR3 extends over 15 amino acids. As DNA, the CDR3 is TGCGCCAGCAGCTCAGTACAGGGGAGTAATGAAAAACTGTTTTTT. Translating it yields CASSSVQGSNEKLFF.

Remarks on this clone: At one end the junction does not follow the germline gene, possibly because of a read error. Other DNA sequences in this specimen translate into the identical CDR3. The genes are TRBV13 and TRBJ1-1, with D maybe TRBD1 (6 bases). The CDR3 contains 14 residues. Looked up from germline, CDR1 is PRHDT and CDR2 is FYEKMQ (reference sequence). CDR3 DNA: TGTGCCAGTAGCTTACTCAGGGGTAACACTGAAGCTTTCTTT. This translates into CASSLLRGNTEAFF.

The rearrangement uses TRBV4-1 and TRBJ1-5, with D maybe TRBD1 (6 bases). Trimming took 3 bases from V and 4 from J, leaving 16 bases between them. Germline CDR1 reads MGHRA; CDR2 reads YSYEKL. The length of the CDR3 is 16 residues. CDR3 region: CASSQVPTGRNQPQHF. In DNA, the CDR3 is TGCGCCAGCAGCCAGGTCCCGACAGGAAGGAATCAGCCCCAGCATTTT.

The gene calls are TRBV9 and TRBJ1-3, with D hard to call. Between the trimmed V and J ends, which lost 3 bases and 4 bases, there was a span of 14 bases. This CDR3 contains 15 residues. The germline V gene has CDR1 SGDLS and CDR2 YYNGEE. CDR3 DNA sequence: TGTGCCAGCAGCGCTGTGGCAACCGCAGGAAACACCATATATTTT. This translates into CASSAVATAGNTIYF.

The chain joins TRBV7-3 to TRBJ2-2; TRBD1 is a possible D gene (6 bases). This CDR3 contains 15 residues. From germline, CDR1 is SGHTA and CDR2 FQGTGA. V was trimmed by 2 bases and J by 3 bases, leaving 10 bases between them. The chain's CDR3 is CASSLGQFDTGELFF. The DNA of the CDR3 is TGTGCCAGCAGCTTAGGACAGTTTGACACCGGGGAGCTGTTTTTT.

The chain links TRBV5-1 to TRBJ2-5; the D is unclear. Between the trimmed V and J ends, which lost 2 bases and 5 bases, there was a span of 10 bases. Germline V CDR1 and CDR2: SGHRS, YFSETQ. CDR3 size: 13 residues. The chain's CDR3 is CASSFTGRETQYF. In DNA form, the CDR3 reads TGCGCCAGCAGCTTCACTGGGCGGGAGACCCAGTACTTC. Using reference TRBV5-1 and TRBJ2-5 for the parts outside the CDR3, the full variable domain is KAGVTQTPRYLIKTRGQQVTLSCSPISGHRSVSWYQQTPGQGLQFLFEYFSETQRNKGNFPGRFSGRQFSNSRSEMNVSTLELGDSALYLCASSFTGRETQYFGPGTRLLVL.

The rearrangement uses TRBV5-4 and TRBJ2-4, with D perhaps TRBD1 (6 bases). The CDR3 is 16 amino acids. With 1 base removed from V and 2 bases from J, the gap between germline ends came to 13 bases. Germline V gives CDR1 SGHNT, CDR2 YYREEE (reference sequence). Here the CDR3 reads CASSLFQGLTKNIQYF. In DNA, the CDR3 is TGTGCCAGCAGCTTGTTTCAGGGGTTAACCAAAAACATTCAGTACTTC.

CDR3 amino acids: CAWSRGSTYEQYF. The CDR3 bases are TGTGCCTGGAGTAGAGGGAGTACCTACGAGCAGTACTTC. This rearrangement joins TRBV30 to TRBJ2-7; TRBD2 is a possible D gene (5 bases). Germline values: CDR1 GTSNPN, CDR2 SVGIG (reference sequence). The CDR3 sequence is 13 residues long. The V end was cut by 2 bases, the J end by 2 bases, with 10 bases between.

The chain links TRBV7-6 to TRBJ2-1; D is uncertain. V dropped 1 base and J dropped 2 bases, with 9 bases sitting between them. The CDR3 runs to 15 residues. Germline V gives CDR1 SGHVS, CDR2 FNYEAQ. CDR3: CASSLVVATYNEQFF. The CDR3 coding sequence is TGTGCCAGCAGCTTAGTCGTTGCCACCTACAATGAGCAGTTCTTC. The whole variable domain, filled in from reference TRBV7-6 and TRBJ2-1, reads GAGVSQSPRYKVTKRGQDVALRCDPISGHVSLYWYRQALGQGPEFLTYFNYEAQQDKSGLPNDRFSAERPEGSISTLTIQRTEQRDSAMYRCASSLVVATYNEQFFGPGTRLTVL.

The V and J genes are TRBV19 and TRBJ2-1, with 14 bases lining up with TRBD2. CDR3 length equals 21 residues. Germline trimming cut 3 bases from V and 0 bases from J; bases unmatched to any gene: 13. Germline values: CDR1 LNHDA, CDR2 SQIVND (reference sequence). CDR3: CASSITGTSGSSPSSYNEQFF. The CDR3 DNA is TGTGCCAGTAGTATCACTGGGACTAGCGGGAGTTCTCCGAGCTCCTACAATGAGCAGTTCTTC.

Turning to this clone: The germline gene is not matched at one end of the junction; a read error may be the cause. This chain connects TRBV5-5 to TRBJ1-1, with D unclear. This CDR3 comprises 11 residues. The germline CDR1 and CDR2 sequences are SGHKS and YYEKEE (reference sequence). CDR3 bases: TGTGCCAGCAGCTTGGAGAGCCGTGGGGTCTTT. This sequence encodes CASSLESRGVF. Full variable domain (missing parts from reference TRBV5-5 and TRBJ1-1): DAGVTQSPTHLIKTRGQQVTLRCSPISGHKSVSWYQQVLGQGPQFIFQYYEKEERGRGNFPDRFSARQFPNYSSELNVNALLLGDSALYLCASSLESRGVFGQGTRLTVV.

The rearrangement uses TRBV10-3 and TRBJ2-3; the match to TRBD1 covers 9 bases. From germline, CDR1 is ENHRY and CDR2 SYGVKD. This CDR3 spans 14 amino acids. J gave up 4 bases and V 7 bases, and 6 bases lay outside the gene matches. The CDR3 DNA follows: TGTGCCATCAAGGGACAGGGTAGACCAGATACGCAGTATTTT. As protein: CAIKGQGRPDTQYF.